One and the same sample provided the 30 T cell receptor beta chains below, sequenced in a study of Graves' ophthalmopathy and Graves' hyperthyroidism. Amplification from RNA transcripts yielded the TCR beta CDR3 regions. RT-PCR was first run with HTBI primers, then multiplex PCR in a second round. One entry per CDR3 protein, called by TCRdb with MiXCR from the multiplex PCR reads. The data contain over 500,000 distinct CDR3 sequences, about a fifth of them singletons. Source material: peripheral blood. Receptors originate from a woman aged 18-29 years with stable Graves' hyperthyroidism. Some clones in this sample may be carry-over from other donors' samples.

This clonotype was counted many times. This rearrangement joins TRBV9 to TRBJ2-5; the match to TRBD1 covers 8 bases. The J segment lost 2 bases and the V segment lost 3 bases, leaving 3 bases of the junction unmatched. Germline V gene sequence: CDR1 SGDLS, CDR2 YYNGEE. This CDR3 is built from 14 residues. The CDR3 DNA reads TGTGCCAGCAGCGCCTGGACAGGGCAAGAGACCCAGTACTTC. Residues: CASSAWTGQETQYF. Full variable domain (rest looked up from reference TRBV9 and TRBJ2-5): DSGVTQTPKHLITATGQRVTLRCSPRSGDLSVYWYQQSLDQGLQFLIQYYNGEERAKGNILERFSAQQFPDLHSELNLSSLELGDSALYFCASSAWTGQETQYFGPGTRLLVL.

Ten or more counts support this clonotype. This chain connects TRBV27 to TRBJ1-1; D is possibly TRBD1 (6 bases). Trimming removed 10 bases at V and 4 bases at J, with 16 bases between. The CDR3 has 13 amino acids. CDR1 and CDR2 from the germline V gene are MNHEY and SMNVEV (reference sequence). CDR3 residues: CATRVQGGTEAFF. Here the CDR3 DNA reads TGTGCCACCAGGGTACAGGGCGGCACTGAAGCTTTCTTT.

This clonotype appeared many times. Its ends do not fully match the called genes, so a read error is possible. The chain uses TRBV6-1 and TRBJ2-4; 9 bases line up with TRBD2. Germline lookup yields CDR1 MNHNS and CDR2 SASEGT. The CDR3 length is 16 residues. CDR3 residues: CACSGTSLAWVDIKYF. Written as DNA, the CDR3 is TGTGCCTGTTCCGGGACTAGCCTGGCGTGGGTAGACATTAAGTACTTC.

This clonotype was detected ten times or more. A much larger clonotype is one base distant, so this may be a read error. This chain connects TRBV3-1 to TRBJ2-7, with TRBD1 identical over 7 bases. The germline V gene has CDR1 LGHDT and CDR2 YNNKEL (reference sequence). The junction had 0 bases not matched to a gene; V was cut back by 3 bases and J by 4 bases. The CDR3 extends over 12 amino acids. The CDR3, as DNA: TGTGCCAGCAGCCAGACAGGGTACGAGCAGTACTTC. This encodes CASSQTGYEQYF.

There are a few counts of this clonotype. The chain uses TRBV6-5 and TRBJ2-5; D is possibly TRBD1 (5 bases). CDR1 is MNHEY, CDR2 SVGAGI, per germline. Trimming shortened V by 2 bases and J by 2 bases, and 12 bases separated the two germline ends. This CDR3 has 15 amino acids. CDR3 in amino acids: CASSYGANRQETQYF. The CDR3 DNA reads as TGTGCCAGCAGTTACGGGGCGAACCGACAAGAGACCCAGTACTTC.

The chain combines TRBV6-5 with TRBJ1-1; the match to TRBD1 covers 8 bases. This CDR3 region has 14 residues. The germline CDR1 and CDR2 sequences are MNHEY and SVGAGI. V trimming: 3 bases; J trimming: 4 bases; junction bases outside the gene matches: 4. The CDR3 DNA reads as TGTGCCAGCAGTTATAACAGGGGGGCCACTGAAGCTTTCTTT. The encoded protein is CASSYNRGATEAFF.

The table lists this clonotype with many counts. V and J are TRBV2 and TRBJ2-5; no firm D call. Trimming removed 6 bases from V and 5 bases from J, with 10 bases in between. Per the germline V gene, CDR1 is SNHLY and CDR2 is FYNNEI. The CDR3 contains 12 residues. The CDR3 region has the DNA TGTGCCAGCAGGCTGTCCGGGGAGACCCAGTACTTC. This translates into CASRLSGETQYF.

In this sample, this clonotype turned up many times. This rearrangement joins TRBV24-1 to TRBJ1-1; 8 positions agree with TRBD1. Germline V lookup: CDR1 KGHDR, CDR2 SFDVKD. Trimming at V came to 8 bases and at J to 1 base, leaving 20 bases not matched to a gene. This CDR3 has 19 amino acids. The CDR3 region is CATTDDTDRGQERNTEAFF. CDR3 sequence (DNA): TGTGCCACCACAGATGATACTGACAGGGGACAAGAAAGGAACACTGAAGCTTTCTTT.

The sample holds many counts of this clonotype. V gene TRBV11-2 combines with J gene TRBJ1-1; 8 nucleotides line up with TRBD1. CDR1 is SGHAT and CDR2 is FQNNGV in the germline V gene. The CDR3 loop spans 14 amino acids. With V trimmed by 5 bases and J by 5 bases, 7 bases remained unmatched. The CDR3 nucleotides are TGTGCCAGCAGCGCGACAGGGGAGGGGACTGAAGCTTTCTTT. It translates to CASSATGEGTEAFF.

The CDR3 sequence is CASSPGQQYQETQYF. As DNA, the CDR3 is TGTGCCAGCAGCCCGGGACAGCAGTACCAAGAGACCCAGTACTTC. The V call is TRBV7-8, the J call TRBJ2-5; 7 nucleotides match TRBD1. Germline CDR1 SGHVS, CDR2 FQNEAQ. Trimming cost V 5 bases and J 0 bases; bases outside gene matches: 6. The CDR3 runs 15 residues.

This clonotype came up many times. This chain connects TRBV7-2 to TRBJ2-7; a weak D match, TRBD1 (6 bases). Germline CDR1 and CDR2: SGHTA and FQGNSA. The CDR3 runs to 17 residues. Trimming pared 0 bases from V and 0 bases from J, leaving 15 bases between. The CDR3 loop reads CASSLAVWRQASYEQYF. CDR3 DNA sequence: TGTGCCAGCAGCTTAGCGGTTTGGAGACAGGCCTCCTACGAGCAGTACTTC.

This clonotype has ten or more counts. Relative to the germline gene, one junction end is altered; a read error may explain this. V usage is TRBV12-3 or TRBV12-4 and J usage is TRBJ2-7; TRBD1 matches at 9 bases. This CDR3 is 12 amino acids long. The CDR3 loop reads CASSFPPRDRDF. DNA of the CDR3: TGTGCCAGCAGTTTTCCCCCCCGGGACAGGGACTTC.

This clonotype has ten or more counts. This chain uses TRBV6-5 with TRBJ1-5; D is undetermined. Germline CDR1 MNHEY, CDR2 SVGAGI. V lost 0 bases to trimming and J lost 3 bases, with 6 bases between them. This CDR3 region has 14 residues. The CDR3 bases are TGTGCCAGCAGTTACTCGCGTTTCAATCAGCCCCAGCATTTT. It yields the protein CASSYSRFNQPQHF.

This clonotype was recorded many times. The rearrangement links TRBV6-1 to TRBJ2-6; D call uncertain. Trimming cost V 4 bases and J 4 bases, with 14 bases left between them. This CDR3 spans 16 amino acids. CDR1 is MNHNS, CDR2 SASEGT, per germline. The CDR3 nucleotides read TGTGCCAGCAGTGCCCTCCGTCCCCCCGGGGCCAACGTCCTGACTTTC. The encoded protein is CASSALRPPGANVLTF.

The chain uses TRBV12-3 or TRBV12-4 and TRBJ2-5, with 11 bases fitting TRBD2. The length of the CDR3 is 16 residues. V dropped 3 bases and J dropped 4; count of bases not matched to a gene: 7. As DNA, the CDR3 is TGTGCCAGCAGTTTGACTAGCGGGATTGGGGCAGAGACCCAGTACTTC. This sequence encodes CASSLTSGIGAETQYF.

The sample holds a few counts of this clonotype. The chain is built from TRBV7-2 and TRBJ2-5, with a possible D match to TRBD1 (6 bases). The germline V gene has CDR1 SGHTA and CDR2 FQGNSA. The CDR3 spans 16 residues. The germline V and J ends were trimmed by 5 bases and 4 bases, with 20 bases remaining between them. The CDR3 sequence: CASSLGRVGAGETQYF. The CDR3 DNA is TGTGCCAGCAGCCTAGGTCGCGTGGGGGCGGGAGAGACCCAGTACTTC.

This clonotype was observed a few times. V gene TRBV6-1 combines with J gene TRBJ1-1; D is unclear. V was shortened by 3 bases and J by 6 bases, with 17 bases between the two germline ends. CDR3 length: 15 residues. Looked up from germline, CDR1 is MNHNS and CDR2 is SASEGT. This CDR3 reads CASSDKPSGYAEAFF. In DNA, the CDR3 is TGTGCCAGCAGTGATAAGCCTAGTGGGTACGCTGAAGCTTTCTTT.

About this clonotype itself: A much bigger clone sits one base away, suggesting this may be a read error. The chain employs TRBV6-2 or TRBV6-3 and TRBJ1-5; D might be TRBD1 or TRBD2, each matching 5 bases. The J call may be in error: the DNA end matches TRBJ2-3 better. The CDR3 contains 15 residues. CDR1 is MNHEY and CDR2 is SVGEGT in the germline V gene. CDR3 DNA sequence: TGTGCCAGCAGTTACGGGTGGGGGACCGATCAGCCCCAGTATTTT. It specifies CASSYGWGTDQPQYF.

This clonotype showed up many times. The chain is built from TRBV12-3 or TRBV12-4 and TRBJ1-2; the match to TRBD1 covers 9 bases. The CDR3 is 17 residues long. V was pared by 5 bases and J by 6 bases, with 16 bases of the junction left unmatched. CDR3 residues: CASSPIFSGTGTHGYTF. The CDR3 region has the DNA TGTGCCAGCAGTCCAATCTTCAGCGGGACAGGGACCCATGGCTACACCTTC.

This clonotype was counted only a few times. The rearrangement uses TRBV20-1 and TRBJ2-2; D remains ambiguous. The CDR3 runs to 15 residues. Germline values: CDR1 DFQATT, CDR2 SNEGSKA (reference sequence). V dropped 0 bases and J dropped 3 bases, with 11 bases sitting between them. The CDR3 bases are TGCAGTGCTAGAGATCTCTTGGCCGACACCGGGGAGCTGTTTTTT. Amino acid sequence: CSARDLLADTGELFF.

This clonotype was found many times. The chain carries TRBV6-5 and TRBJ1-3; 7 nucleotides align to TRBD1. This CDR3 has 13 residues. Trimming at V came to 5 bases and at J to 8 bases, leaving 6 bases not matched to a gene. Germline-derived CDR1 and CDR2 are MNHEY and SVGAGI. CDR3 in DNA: TGTGCCAGCAGTACACAGGGGACGGACACCATATATTTT. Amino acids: CASSTQGTDTIYF.

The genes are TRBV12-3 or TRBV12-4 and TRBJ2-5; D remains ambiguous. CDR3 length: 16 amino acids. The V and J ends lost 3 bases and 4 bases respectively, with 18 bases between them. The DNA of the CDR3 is TGTGCCAGCAGTTTTCTGAGGATTGGTTTTCTAGAGACCCAGTACTTC. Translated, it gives CASSFLRIGFLETQYF.

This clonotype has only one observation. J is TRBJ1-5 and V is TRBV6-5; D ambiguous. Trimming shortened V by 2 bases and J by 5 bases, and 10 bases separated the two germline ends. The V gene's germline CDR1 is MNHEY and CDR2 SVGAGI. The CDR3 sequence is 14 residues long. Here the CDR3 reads CASSYTGLHQPQHF. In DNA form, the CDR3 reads TGTGCCAGCAGTTACACCGGGTTGCATCAGCCCCAGCATTTT.

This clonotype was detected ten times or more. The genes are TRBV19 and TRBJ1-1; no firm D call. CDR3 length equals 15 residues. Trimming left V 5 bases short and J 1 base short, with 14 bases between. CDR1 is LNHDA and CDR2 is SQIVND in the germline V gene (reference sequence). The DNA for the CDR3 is TGTGCCAGTAGTGTCCTGCGGGGAGGGAACACTGAAGCTTTCTTT. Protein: CASSVLRGGNTEAFF.

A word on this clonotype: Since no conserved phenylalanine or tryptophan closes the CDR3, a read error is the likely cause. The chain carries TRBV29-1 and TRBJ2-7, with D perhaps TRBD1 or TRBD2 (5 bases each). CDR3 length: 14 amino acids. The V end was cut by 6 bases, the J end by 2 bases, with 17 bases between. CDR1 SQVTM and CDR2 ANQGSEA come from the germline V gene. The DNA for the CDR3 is TGCAGCGTGTTAGGGACGTTAGAGGCCTACGAGCAGTACTAC. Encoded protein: CSVLGTLEAYEQYY.

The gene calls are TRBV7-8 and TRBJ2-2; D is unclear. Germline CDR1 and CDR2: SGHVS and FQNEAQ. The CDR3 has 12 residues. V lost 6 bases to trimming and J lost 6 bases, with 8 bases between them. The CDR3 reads CASRIYAGELFF. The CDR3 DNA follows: TGTGCCAGCAGGATATACGCCGGGGAGCTGTTTTTT.

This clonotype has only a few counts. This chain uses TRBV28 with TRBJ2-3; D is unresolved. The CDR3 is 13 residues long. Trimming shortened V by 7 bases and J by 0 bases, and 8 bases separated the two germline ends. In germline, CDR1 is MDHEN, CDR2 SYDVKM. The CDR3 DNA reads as TGTGCCAGCATTGCGAGTAGCACAGATACGCAGTATTTT. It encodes CASIASSTDTQYF.

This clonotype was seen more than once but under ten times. The CDR3 nucleotides read TGCGCCAGCAGCTTGGGGTCCGTACGACAAGAGACCCAGTACTTC. Encoded protein: CASSLGSVRQETQYF. The chain carries TRBV5-1 and TRBJ2-5; D is ambiguous. CDR1 is SGHRS, CDR2 YFSETQ, per germline. The CDR3 extends over 15 amino acids. The germline V and J ends were trimmed by 0 bases and 2 bases, with 11 bases remaining between them.

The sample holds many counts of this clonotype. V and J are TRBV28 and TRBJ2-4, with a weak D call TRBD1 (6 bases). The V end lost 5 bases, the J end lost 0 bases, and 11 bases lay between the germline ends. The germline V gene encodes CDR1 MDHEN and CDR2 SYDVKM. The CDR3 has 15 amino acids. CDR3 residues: CASSGGQIAKNIQYF. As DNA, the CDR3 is TGTGCCAGCAGTGGAGGACAGATAGCCAAAAACATTCAGTACTTC.

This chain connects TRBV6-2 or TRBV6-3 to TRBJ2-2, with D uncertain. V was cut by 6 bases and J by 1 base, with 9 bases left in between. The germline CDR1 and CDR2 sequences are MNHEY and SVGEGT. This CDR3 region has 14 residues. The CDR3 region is CASSVNRNTGELFF. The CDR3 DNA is TGTGCCAGCAGCGTCAACAGGAACACCGGGGAGCTGTTTTTT.